The 9 T cell receptor beta chains below were found in one sample sequenced in a study of OX40 agonist ivuxolimab in advanced cancers. Clones were read by immunoSEQ multiplex PCR, and TCRdb kept only the in-frame ones, dropping some. Here the sample spans 15,000 to 20,000 clones, approximately 83% being singletons. Sequences were derived from CD4+ or CD8+ T cells sorted from blood, sampled in a trial of the OX40 agonist ivuxolimab. The receptor source for this set is an adult with an advanced solid tumor such as melanoma, head and neck, liver or kidney cancer.

The chain uses TRBV7-6 and TRBJ1-1; D is ambiguous. Germline-derived CDR1 and CDR2 are SGHVS and FNYEAQ. Trimming cost V 1 base and J 1 base, with 4 bases left between them. The CDR3 covers 13 residues. The CDR3 bases are TGTGCCAGCAGCTTAGGGTCGAACACTGAAGCTTTCTTT. Translating gives CASSLGSNTEAFF. The full variable domain, completed using reference TRBV7-6 and TRBJ1-1, is GAGVSQSPRYKVTKRGQDVALRCDPISGHVSLYWYRQALGQGPEFLTYFNYEAQQDKSGLPNDRFSAERPEGSISTLTIQRTEQRDSAMYRCASSLGSNTEAFFGQGTRLTVV.

The gene calls are TRBV27 and TRBJ1-1; unclear D gene. Per the germline V gene, CDR1 is MNHEY and CDR2 is SMNVEV (reference sequence). The CDR3 is 12 amino acids. Trimming cost V 3 bases and J 6 bases, with 8 bases left between them. The CDR3 loop reads CASSFWGSEAFF. The CDR3 DNA follows: TGTGCCAGCAGTTTTTGGGGTTCTGAAGCTTTCTTT.

The chain couples TRBV29-1 to TRBJ2-2, with TRBD1 matching over 7 bases. The V and J ends lost 1 base and 3 bases, in that order; junction bases with no gene match: 5. Germline lookup yields CDR1 SQVTM and CDR2 ANQGSEA. The CDR3 extends over 15 amino acids. CDR3 in amino acids: CSVEGGQRYTGELFF. The CDR3 region has the DNA TGCAGCGTTGAAGGGGGACAGCGATACACCGGGGAGCTGTTTTTT.

V usage is TRBV6-6 and J usage is TRBJ1-1; D remains ambiguous. Trimming removed 2 bases from V and 8 bases from J, with 9 bases in between. Per germline, CDR1 MNHNY and CDR2 SVGAGI (reference sequence). This CDR3 contains 12 residues. The CDR3 DNA reads as TGTGCCAGCAGTTACAGAGAGGGCGAAGCTTTCTTT. Encoded protein: CASSYREGEAFF.

The gene calls are TRBV7-8 and TRBJ1-2; D unclear. V was cut by 5 bases and J by 0 bases, with 16 bases left in between. This CDR3 comprises 16 residues. Per germline, CDR1 SGHVS and CDR2 FQNEAQ. CDR3 loop: CASSPGGRRTNYGYTF. For the CDR3, the DNA is TGTGCCAGCAGCCCAGGTGGCAGGAGGACTAACTATGGCTACACCTTC. The full variable domain, with the rest looked up from reference TRBV7-8 and TRBJ1-2, is GAGVSQSPRYKVAKRGQDVALRCDPISGHVSLFWYQQALGQGPEFLTYFQNEAQLDKSGLPSDRFFAERPEGSVSTLKIQRTQQEDSAVYLCASSPGGRRTNYGYTFGSGTRLTVV.

This chain connects TRBV2 to TRBJ2-7; 11 positions match TRBD2. Germline V lookup: CDR1 SNHLY, CDR2 FYNNEI. This CDR3 has 14 amino acids. Trimming at V came to 3 bases and at J to 4 bases, leaving 2 bases not matched to a gene. CDR3 sequence: CASSDLAGGYEQYF. The DNA for the CDR3 is TGTGCCAGCAGTGACTTAGCGGGGGGGTACGAGCAGTACTTC.

This clone is medium-sized within its sample. V and J are TRBV19 and TRBJ1-1; D remains unclear. The CDR3 runs to 14 residues. Between the trimmed V and J ends, which lost 3 bases and 1 base, there was a span of 9 bases. Germline CDR1 and CDR2: LNHDA and SQIVND (reference sequence). The CDR3 DNA sequence: TGTGCCAGTAGTATCTCGCCCGGGAACACTGAAGCTTTCTTT. Translation: CASSISPGNTEAFF.

CDR3 coding DNA: TGTGCCAGCAGTTCACCTCTAGGGGGCGCCTTTGGCTACACCTTC. Translating gives CASSSPLGGAFGYTF. The V call is TRBV28, the J call TRBJ1-2, with 7 bases that match TRBD1. V lost 4 bases and J lost 7; bases outside the gene matches: 12. Germline lookup yields CDR1 MDHEN and CDR2 SYDVKM. This CDR3 has 15 amino acids.

The genes are TRBV6-5 and TRBJ2-7; 8 bases map to TRBD1. This CDR3 has 15 residues. Trimming at V came to 5 bases and at J to 5 bases, leaving 11 bases not matched to a gene. In germline, CDR1 is MNHEY, CDR2 SVGAGI. In DNA form, the CDR3 reads TGTGCCAGCAGTCCAACCTTGACAGGGGAGAACGAGCAGTACTTC. Translated, it gives CASSPTLTGENEQYF.